This TCR beta chain derives from a study of blood T cells in healthy people across ages. Alongside a J-beta primer mix, a sample-barcoded 5' primer served in a second PCR lasting roughly 6 to 11 cycles. Every cDNA molecule carried a tag from a template-switch adaptor bearing 12 random nucleotides. TCRdb analysed the 5' RACE reads with MiXCR anew, one entry per CDR3 protein. The sample shows over 1,500,000 distinct CDR3 sequences, roughly 43% of them seen only once. The CDR3 extends over 13 amino acids. Germline CDR1 is SGHVS and CDR2 is FQNEAQ. The ends lost 4 bases at V and 5 bases at J; junction bases unmatched: 3. A note on this clonotype: No antigen is known for it.

Study conclusions and caveats: Bulk PBMC profiling left naive and antigen-experienced comparisons inconclusive. Among T cells, TCR beta diversity per million cells dropped roughly linearly as age rose. CMV status of donors was not determined, possibly confounding expanded clonotype changes.

The sample was blood. The receptor comes from a human donor in good health. The chain couples TRBV7-8 to TRBJ2-7; 9 positions match TRBD1. CDR3 in amino acids: CASSWTGENEQYF. CDR3 DNA sequence: TGTGCCAGCAGCTGGACAGGGGAAAACGAGCAGTACTTC.